This TCR beta chain was sequenced for a study of T cell repertoires in cytomegalovirus infection (dated by TCRdb to between 2019 and 2020). A note on the overall study: Donor HLA type was relevant to the analysis, because carriage of CMV infection together with the matching HLA type was indicated by public TCR beta signatures.

Sequenced on an Illumina HiSeq 1500. The public reads were reanalyzed by TCRdb: fastp trimming at Q25, MiXCR alignment, in-frame beta chains only. Here each entry gathers all rows of one CDR3 protein and keeps the most common genes and DNA. This sample is represented by 97,000 or so distinct CDR3 sequences; 15% to 20% of them were singletons. Over 8% of the sample comes from the top ten. This clonotype was seen a handful of times. No cognate antigen has been identified for it. The input lacks base qualities; no much larger clone sits a single base away. CDR3 length: 16 amino acids, cysteine to phenylalanine. Kept here is only the CDR3 DNA, which spans 48 bases and is read in frame from base 1. V and J lose 5 bases and 2 bases, and a span of 17 bases separates them. CDR1 and CDR2 were assigned from the germline V gene (reference sequence) as SEHNR and FQNEAQ. Here is what the overall study found, with its caveats: Carriers of CMV infection plus the relevant HLA type were discriminated by the cumulative frequency of public TCR beta family members in the study cohort and in an independent roughly 350-donor cohort. In the ex vivo response, HLA-C-restricted CMV-specific TCR beta clonotypes were dominant, and in two of eight donors the single most frequent clonotype came from this HLA-C-restricted group.

Input material: PBMCs. The sequence links TRBV7-9 to TRBJ2-3; the D match is possibly TRBD1 or TRBD2, with 5 bases aligned in each. The TCR sequence derives from a human donor in good health (CMV status not recorded). Some clones in this sample may be carry-over from other donors' samples. The bases read TGTGCCAGCAGCCCTCCTGGGGGTGGCACCACAGATACGCAGTATTTT. Its protein product is CASSPPGGGTTDTQYF.